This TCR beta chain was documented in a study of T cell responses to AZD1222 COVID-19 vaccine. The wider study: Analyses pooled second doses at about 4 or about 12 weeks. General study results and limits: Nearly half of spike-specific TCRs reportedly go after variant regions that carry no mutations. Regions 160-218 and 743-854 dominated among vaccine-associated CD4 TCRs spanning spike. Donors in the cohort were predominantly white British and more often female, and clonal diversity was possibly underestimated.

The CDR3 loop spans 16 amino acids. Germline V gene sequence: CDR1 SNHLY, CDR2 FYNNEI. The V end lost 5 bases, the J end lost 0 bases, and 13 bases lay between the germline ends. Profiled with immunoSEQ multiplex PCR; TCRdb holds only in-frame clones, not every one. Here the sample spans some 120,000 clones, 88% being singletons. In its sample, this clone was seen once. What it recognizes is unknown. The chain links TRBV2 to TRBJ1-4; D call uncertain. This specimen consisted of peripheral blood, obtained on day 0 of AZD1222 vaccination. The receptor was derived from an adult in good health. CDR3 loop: CASSSNRFATNEKLFF. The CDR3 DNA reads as TGTGCCAGCAGTTCGAACCGGTTCGCAACTAATGAAAAACTGTTTTTT.